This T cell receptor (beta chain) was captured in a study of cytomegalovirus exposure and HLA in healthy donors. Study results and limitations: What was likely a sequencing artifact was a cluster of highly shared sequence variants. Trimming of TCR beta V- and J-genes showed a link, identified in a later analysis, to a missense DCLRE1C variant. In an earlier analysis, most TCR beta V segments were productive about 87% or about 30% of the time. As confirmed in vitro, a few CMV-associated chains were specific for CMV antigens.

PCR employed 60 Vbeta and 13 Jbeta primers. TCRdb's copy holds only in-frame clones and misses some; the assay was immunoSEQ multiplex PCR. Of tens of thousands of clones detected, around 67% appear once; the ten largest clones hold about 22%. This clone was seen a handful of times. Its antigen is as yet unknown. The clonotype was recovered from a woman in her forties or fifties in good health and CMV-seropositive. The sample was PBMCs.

This chain's CDR3 is CASSPKGQVANEQFF. The CDR3 nucleotides read TGTGCCAGCAGCCCAAAAGGTCAGGTAGCGAATGAGCAGTTCTTC. The chain recombines TRBV27 with TRBJ2-1; D is possibly TRBD2 (5 bases). The CDR3 has 15 residues. Per the germline V gene, CDR1 is MNHEY and CDR2 is SMNVEV (reference sequence). V was cut by 6 bases and J by 7 bases, with 19 bases left in between.